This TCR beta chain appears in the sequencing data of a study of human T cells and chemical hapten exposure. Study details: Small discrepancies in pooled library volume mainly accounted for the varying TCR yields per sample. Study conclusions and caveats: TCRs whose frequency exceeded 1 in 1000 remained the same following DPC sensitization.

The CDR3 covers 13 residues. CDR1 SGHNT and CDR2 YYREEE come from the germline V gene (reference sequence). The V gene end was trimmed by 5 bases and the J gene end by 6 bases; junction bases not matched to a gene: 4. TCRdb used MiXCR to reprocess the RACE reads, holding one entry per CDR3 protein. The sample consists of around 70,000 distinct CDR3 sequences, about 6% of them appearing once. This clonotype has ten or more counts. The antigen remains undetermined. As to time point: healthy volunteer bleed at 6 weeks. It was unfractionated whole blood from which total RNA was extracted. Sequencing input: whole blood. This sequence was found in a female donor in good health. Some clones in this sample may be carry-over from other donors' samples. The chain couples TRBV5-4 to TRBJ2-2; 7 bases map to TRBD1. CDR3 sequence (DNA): TGTGCCAGCAGAACTCAGGGGGCCGGGGAGCTGTTTTTT. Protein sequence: CASRTQGAGELFF.